A selection of T cell receptor beta chains follows, all from one sample in a study of cytomegalovirus exposure and HLA in healthy donors. Sequenced by immunoSEQ multiplex PCR; TCRdb stores in-frame clones only, minus some. The table for this sample gives about 67,000 clones. What was sequenced was PBMCs. The source is a woman aged 25 to 45 in good health and CMV-seronegative. Each CDR3 is given with its conserved first and last residue. A D gene is named only where the DNA matches it firmly.

V gene: TRBV6-5; J gene: TRBJ1-1; D gene: NA; CDR3 DNA: TGTGCCAGCACGGTGGGAGGGGGGGACACTGAAGCTTTCTTT; CDR3 protein: CASTVGGGDTEAFF
V gene: TRBV6-5; J gene: TRBJ1-3; D gene: NA; CDR3 DNA: TGTGCCAGCAGTTACAGCTACGCCGGAAACACCATATATTTT; CDR3 protein: CASSYSYAGNTIYF
V gene: TRBV11-1; J gene: TRBJ1-2; D gene: NA; CDR3 DNA: TGTGCCAGCAGCCTGGAGGCAGGGGCAGGCTATGGCTACACCTTC; CDR3 protein: CASSLEAGAGYGYTF
V gene: TRBV5-6; J gene: TRBJ1-4; D gene: NA; CDR3 DNA: TGTGCCAGCAGCTTCCCTCCGGGACACCGGGCAACTAATGAAAAACTGTTTTTT; CDR3 protein: CASSFPPGHRATNEKLFF
V gene: TRBV18; J gene: TRBJ1-2; D gene: NA; CDR3 DNA: TGTGCCAGCTCACCATCTCGACAGAACTATGGCTACACCTTC; CDR3 protein: CASSPSRQNYGYTF
V gene: TRBV6-5; J gene: TRBJ2-7; D gene: NA; CDR3 DNA: TGTGCCAGCAGTGCTCCGACAGCTCCCTACGAGCAGTACTTC; CDR3 protein: CASSAPTAPYEQYF
V gene: TRBV30; J gene: TRBJ2-5; D gene: NA; CDR3 DNA: TGTGCCTGGAGCTTAAGCGGGCAAGAGACCCAGTACTTC; CDR3 protein: CAWSLSGQETQYF
V gene: TRBV5-6; J gene: TRBJ1-1; D gene: TRBD1; CDR3 DNA: TGTGCCAGCAGCCTACCGAGGGGGCGCGCGGCTGAAGCTTTCTTT; CDR3 protein: CASSLPRGRAAEAFF
V gene: TRBV5-5; J gene: TRBJ2-3; D gene: NA; CDR3 DNA: TGTGCCAGCAGCTTACCGTCTAGCACAGATAAGCAGTATTTT; CDR3 protein: CASSLPSSTDKQYF
V gene: TRBV5-4; J gene: TRBJ1-1; D gene: NA; CDR3 DNA: TGTGCCAGCAGCTTGGTTGGACAGCTGAACACTGAAGCTTTCTTT; CDR3 protein: CASSLVGQLNTEAFF
V gene: TRBV5-1; J gene: TRBJ1-3; D gene: TRBD1; CDR3 DNA: TGCGCCAGCAGCCCCCTGACAGGGACTGGAAACACCATATATTTT; CDR3 protein: CASSPLTGTGNTIYF
V gene: TRBV11-3; J gene: TRBJ1-2; D gene: TRBD1; CDR3 DNA: TGTGCCAGCAGCTTGGGACAGGGAGATGGCTACACCTTC; CDR3 protein: CASSLGQGDGYTF
V gene: TRBV27; J gene: TRBJ1-2; D gene: NA; CDR3 DNA: TGTGCCAGCAGTTTATTTCAGGGGAACTATGGCTACACCTTC; CDR3 protein: CASSLFQGNYGYTF
V gene: TRBV6-5; J gene: TRBJ1-5; D gene: NA; CDR3 DNA: TGTGCCAGCAGCCCTTTTAGCAATCAGCCCCAGCATTTT; CDR3 protein: CASSPFSNQPQHF
V gene: TRBV6-1; J gene: TRBJ2-3; D gene: TRBD2; CDR3 DNA: TGTGCCAGTCGGACTAGCGAGGATACGCAGTATTTT; CDR3 protein: CASRTSEDTQYF
V gene: TRBV30; J gene: TRBJ1-1; D gene: NA; CDR3 DNA: TGTGCCTGGAGTGTTGGAGAATGGCTGAACACTGAAGCTTTCTTT; CDR3 protein: CAWSVGEWLNTEAFF
V gene: TRBV28; J gene: TRBJ1-2; D gene: TRBD1; CDR3 DNA: TGCGTGATCCGGGACAGGTTAAACTATGGCTACACCTTC; CDR3 protein: CVIRDRLNYGYTF
V gene: TRBV5-1; J gene: TRBJ2-7; D gene: TRBD2; CDR3 DNA: TGCGCCAGCAGCTCGGGCGGGAGGGCCATCGGCGACGAGCAGTACTTC; CDR3 protein: CASSSGGRAIGDEQYF
V gene: TRBV27; J gene: TRBJ1-6; D gene: TRBD1; CDR3 DNA: TGTGCCAGCAGTTTACCTCCAGGGGGCCTTTCACCCCTCCACTTT; CDR3 protein: CASSLPPGGLSPLHF
V gene: TRBV6-5; J gene: TRBJ2-1; D gene: NA; CDR3 DNA: TGTGCCAGCAGTTATTTCAGGCAACCCTACAATGAGCAGTTCTTC; CDR3 protein: CASSYFRQPYNEQFF
V gene: TRBV29-1; J gene: TRBJ1-6; D gene: NA; CDR3 DNA: TGCAGCGTCGGGTACCATAATTCACCCCTCCACTTT; CDR3 protein: CSVGYHNSPLHF
V gene: TRBV21-1; J gene: TRBJ2-7; D gene: NA; CDR3 DNA: TGTGCCAGCAGCAAAGCGCTTTGGCTAGCGGGTGTCTCCTACGAGCAGTACTTC; CDR3 protein: CASSKALWLAGVSYEQYF
V gene: TRBV28; J gene: TRBJ2-7; D gene: TRBD2; CDR3 DNA: TGTGCCAGCAGTTTCTGGACTAGCGGGGACTACGAGCAGTACTTC; CDR3 protein: CASSFWTSGDYEQYF
V gene: TRBV5-6; J gene: TRBJ2-1; D gene: TRBD2; CDR3 DNA: TGTGCCAGCAGCTTAAAAAGCGGGAGGGCCTACAATGAGCAGTTCTTC; CDR3 protein: CASSLKSGRAYNEQFF
V gene: TRBV4-1; J gene: TRBJ2-1; D gene: TRBD2; CDR3 DNA: TGCGCCAGCAGCCTCAGCGGGGCGAGCTCCTACAATGAGCAGTTCTTC; CDR3 protein: CASSLSGASSYNEQFF
V gene: TRBV7-2; J gene: TRBJ2-5; D gene: TRBD1; CDR3 DNA: TGTGCCAGCAGCTCCCGGGACAGGCAAGAGACCCAGTACTTC; CDR3 protein: CASSSRDRQETQYF
V gene: TRBV9; J gene: TRBJ2-7; D gene: TRBD2; CDR3 DNA: TGTGCCAGCAGCGCCACTAGCGGCTCCTACGAGCAGTACTTC; CDR3 protein: CASSATSGSYEQYF
V gene: TRBV2; J gene: TRBJ1-2; D gene: NA; CDR3 DNA: TGTGCCAGCAGCCGGAGGGAGGGCTACACCTTC; CDR3 protein: CASSRREGYTF
V gene: TRBV5-4; J gene: TRBJ2-5; D gene: NA; CDR3 DNA: TGTGCCAGCAACGTTGCAGGGGTTTATCAAGAGACCCAGTACTTC; CDR3 protein: CASNVAGVYQETQYF
V gene: TRBV29-1; J gene: TRBJ1-2; D gene: TRBD1; CDR3 DNA: TGCAGCGTATTGGGACAGGGGGCGACAGCTAACTATGGCTACACCTTC; CDR3 protein: CSVLGQGATANYGYTF
V gene: TRBV6-5; J gene: TRBJ1-1; D gene: TRBD1; CDR3 DNA: TGTGCCAGCAGTTACTCAGACAGGGGGGCCACTGAAGCTTTCTTT; CDR3 protein: CASSYSDRGATEAFF
V gene: TRBV2; J gene: TRBJ1-1; D gene: TRBD1; CDR3 DNA: TGTGCCAGCAGTGAAAGACAGGGGAACACTGAAGCTTTCTTT; CDR3 protein: CASSERQGNTEAFF
V gene: TRBV18; J gene: TRBJ1-5; D gene: TRBD1; CDR3 DNA: TGTGCCAGCTCAGGTACAGGGGCGACTAATAGCAATCAGCCCCAGCATTTT; CDR3 protein: CASSGTGATNSNQPQHF
V gene: TRBV4-3; J gene: TRBJ1-2; D gene: NA; CDR3 DNA: TGCGCCAGCAGCCAAGGAACAGCGGCGGAGGACTATGGCTACACCTTC; CDR3 protein: CASSQGTAAEDYGYTF
V gene: TRBV5-1; J gene: TRBJ1-1; D gene: NA; CDR3 DNA: TGCGCCAGCAGCTGGGGACATCTGAACACTGAAGCTTTCTTT; CDR3 protein: CASSWGHLNTEAFF
V gene: TRBV7-9; J gene: TRBJ1-2; D gene: NA; CDR3 DNA: TGTGCCAGCAGCTTTTATTTAGTCTACACCTTC; CDR3 protein: CASSFYLVYTF
V gene: TRBV30; J gene: TRBJ1-4; D gene: NA; CDR3 DNA: TGTGCCTGGAGTCTCCACCAGTCCAAAAAACTGTTTTTT; CDR3 protein: CAWSLHQSKKLFF
V gene: TRBV6-5; J gene: TRBJ2-4; D gene: TRBD1; CDR3 DNA: TGTGCCAGCAGCCCCAGACAGGGGAAAGGGGGTATTCAGTACTTC; CDR3 protein: CASSPRQGKGGIQYF
V gene: TRBV18; J gene: TRBJ2-7; D gene: NA; CDR3 DNA: TGTGCCAGCTCACCGTCGCTAGCGAGGTCCTACGAGCAGTACTTC; CDR3 protein: CASSPSLARSYEQYF
V gene: TRBV27; J gene: TRBJ1-2; D gene: TRBD1; CDR3 DNA: TGTGCCAGCAGATCGACAGGGCATGGCTACACCTTC; CDR3 protein: CASRSTGHGYTF
V gene: TRBV5-4; J gene: TRBJ2-7; D gene: TRBD1; CDR3 DNA: TGTGCCAGCAGCTCTTGGGACAGGGCCTACGAGCAGTACTTC; CDR3 protein: CASSSWDRAYEQYF
V gene: TRBV18; J gene: TRBJ1-3; D gene: TRBD1; CDR3 DNA: TGTGCCAGCTCACTCACAGGGGGAGTTGGAAACACCATATATTTT; CDR3 protein: CASSLTGGVGNTIYF
V gene: TRBV18; J gene: TRBJ1-1; D gene: NA; CDR3 DNA: TGTGCCAGCTCACCTCCCGAGGGTTTTGGAGCTTTCTTT; CDR3 protein: CASSPPEGFGAFF
V gene: TRBV5-1; J gene: TRBJ2-1; D gene: TRBD1; CDR3 DNA: TGCGCCAGCACTACCCCTCGACAGGGGGTGGACAATGAGCAGTTCTTC; CDR3 protein: CASTTPRQGVDNEQFF
V gene: TRBV18; J gene: TRBJ1-1; D gene: TRBD1; CDR3 DNA: TGTGCCAGCTCACCCGTCCCGGGACAGGGGAGAGGGAACACTGAAGCTTTCTTT; CDR3 protein: CASSPVPGQGRGNTEAFF
V gene: TRBV29-1; J gene: TRBJ1-1; D gene: TRBD1; CDR3 DNA: TGCAGCGCCTCCGGTGGACAGGGGTGGAACACTGAAGCTTTCTTT; CDR3 protein: CSASGGQGWNTEAFF
V gene: TRBV28; J gene: TRBJ1-2; D gene: TRBD1; CDR3 DNA: TGTGCCAGCAGTACCCCAAGACAGGGGGCGATAACAACCTATGGCTACACCTTC; CDR3 protein: CASSTPRQGAITTYGYTF
V gene: TRBV6-1; J gene: TRBJ1-2; D gene: NA; CDR3 DNA: TGTGCCAGCAGTGATCAAGGGAGGAATGGCTACACCTTC; CDR3 protein: CASSDQGRNGYTF
V gene: TRBV27; J gene: TRBJ1-1; D gene: NA; CDR3 DNA: TGTGCCAGCAGTTTAGGACAGAACACTGAAGCTTTCTTT; CDR3 protein: CASSLGQNTEAFF
V gene: TRBV6-5; J gene: TRBJ2-7; D gene: NA; CDR3 DNA: TGTGCCAGCAGTTACTCGTCAGACTACGAGCAGTACTTC; CDR3 protein: CASSYSSDYEQYF
V gene: TRBV4-3; J gene: TRBJ2-3; D gene: TRBD2; CDR3 DNA: TGCGCCAGCAGCCAAGAATGGGCGGGGGGTCCTCATACGCAGTATTTT; CDR3 protein: CASSQEWAGGPHTQYF